Listed below are T cell receptor beta chains from one sample, sequenced in a study of T cell changes during pregnancy in multiple sclerosis. Sequencing was performed with immunoSEQ multiplex PCR; in TCRdb, only in-frame clones are kept and a portion is missing. The sample carries approximately 89,000 clones, roughly 93% recorded once. The source was peripheral blood, collected in the third trimester of pregnancy. These receptors came from a female donor with multiple sclerosis, enrolled in a pregnancy study. Each CDR3 is given with its conserved first and last residue. Fields, in order: CDR3 protein, CDR3 DNA, clone size, V gene, J gene, D gene. The D gene is left open where the match is weak. Clone sizes are given selectively: once, few, many, or a class where the clone is expanded.

CASSQGGGRGSYEQYF,TGCGCCAGCAGCCAAGGGGGAGGGCGGGGCTCCTACGAGCAGTACTTC,NA,TRBV4-1,TRBJ2-7,TRBD2
CASSQDLGTGFLLPTEAFF,TGCGCCAGCAGCCAAGATCTGGGGACAGGATTTCTACTACCCACTGAAGCTTTCTTT,NA,TRBV4-1,TRBJ1-1,TRBD1
CASSFSGQGSGEQFF,TGTGCCAGCAGTTTTTCGGGACAGGGGAGTGGTGAGCAGTTCTTC,once,TRBV27,TRBJ2-1,TRBD1
CASSSPETSDYEQYF,TGTGCCAGCAGTTCCCCCGAAACTAGCGACTACGAGCAGTACTTC,NA,TRBV28,TRBJ2-7,TRBD2
CASRAQVYEQYF,TGTGCCAGCAGGGCACAGGTCTACGAGCAGTACTTC,NA,TRBV6-1,TRBJ2-7,NA
CASSQVGGLADSYEQYF,TGTGCCAGCAGCCAAGTTGGGGGACTAGCGGATTCCTACGAGCAGTACTTC,NA,TRBV4-2,TRBJ2-7,TRBD2
CASSAGTGGYEQYF,TGCGCCAGCAGTGCGGGGACAGGGGGTTACGAGCAGTACTTC,NA,TRBV10-2,TRBJ2-7,TRBD1
CASSLAGQGSVGYTF,TGTGCCAGCAGCTTAGCTGGACAGGGCTCCGTTGGCTACACCTTC,NA,TRBV11-2,TRBJ1-2,TRBD1
CASSYTRQGVYEQYF,TGTGCCAGCAGTTACACGCGGCAGGGGGTCTACGAGCAGTACTTC,NA,TRBV6-6,TRBJ2-7,TRBD1
CASSPIPGSYNSPLHF,TGTGCCAGCTCACCAATTCCGGGTTCCTATAATTCACCCCTCCACTTT,NA,TRBV18,TRBJ1-6,NA
CASRLDRTDTQYF,TGTGCAAGTCGCTTAGACAGGACAGATACGCAGTATTTT,NA,TRBV12-2,TRBJ2-3,NA
CASSQPTAGGIRNTEAFF,TGCGCCAGCAGTCAACCCACTGCAGGGGGAATACGGAACACTGAAGCTTTCTTT,NA,TRBV23-1,TRBJ1-1,TRBD1
CASSLGQANGNTIYF,TGTGCCAGCAGCTTGGGCCAGGCCAATGGAAACACCATATATTTT,NA,TRBV7-2,TRBJ1-3,NA
CASSQGDREFHSPLHF,TGCGCCAGCAGCCAAGGGGACAGGGAGTTTCATTCACCCCTCCACTTT,NA,TRBV4-1,TRBJ1-6,TRBD1
CASGFYSGQDPVNEKLFF,TGTGCTAGTGGTTTCTACTCGGGACAGGATCCCGTTAATGAAAAACTGTTTTTT,NA,TRBV12-5,TRBJ1-4,TRBD1
CASSSGTSLYGTDTQYF,TGCGCCAGCAGCTCCGGGACTAGCTTGTACGGCACAGATACGCAGTATTTT,NA,TRBV5-1,TRBJ2-3,TRBD2
CATSRDRGLSPLHF,TGTGCCACCAGCAGGGACAGGGGGCTTTCACCCCTCCACTTT,NA,TRBV15,TRBJ1-6,TRBD1
CASSPSGTGDQPQHF,TGTGCCAGCTCACCATCCGGGACAGGGGACCAGCCCCAGCATTTT,NA,TRBV18,TRBJ1-5,TRBD1
CSASRDYGYTF,TGCAGTGCTAGCAGGGACTATGGCTACACCTTC,NA,TRBV20-1,TRBJ1-2,NA
CSVELAGQGASEQFF,TGCAGCGTTGAGCTTGCGGGACAGGGGGCAAGTGAGCAGTTCTTC,NA,TRBV29-1,TRBJ2-1,TRBD1
CASFHRGRYTYGYTF,TGTGCCAGTTTTCACAGGGGGCGTTATACCTATGGCTACACCTTC,NA,TRBV19,TRBJ1-2,TRBD1
CASRLATKRDRAIGEQFF,TGTGCAAGTCGCTTAGCAACAAAACGGGACAGGGCTATAGGGGAGCAGTTCTTC,NA,TRBV12-2,TRBJ2-1,NA
CASSAFRREYGYTF,TGTGCCAGCAGTGCATTTCGACGGGAATATGGCTACACCTTC,NA,TRBV2,TRBJ1-2,NA
CASSYCGRGGPDTQYF,TGTGCCAGCAGTTACTGCGGGCGGGGGGGCCCAGATACGCAGTATTTT,NA,TRBV6-7,TRBJ2-3,TRBD2
CASSQDPSGGANEQFF,TGTGCCAGCAGCCAAGATCCCAGCGGGGGGGCCAATGAGCAGTTCTTC,few,TRBV4-2,TRBJ2-1,TRBD2
CASSPYRGTGSTEAFF,TGTGCCAGCAGTCCCTACCGCGGGACAGGGAGCACTGAAGCTTTCTTT,NA,TRBV27,TRBJ1-1,TRBD1
CASSGSGGFPTDTQYF,TGTGCCAGCAGCGGTAGCGGGGGGTTCCCCACAGATACGCAGTATTTT,once,TRBV11-2,TRBJ2-3,TRBD2
CASSLATSGGYEQYF,TGTGCCAGCAGCTTAGCGACTAGCGGGGGTTACGAGCAGTACTTC,few,TRBV7-9,TRBJ2-7,TRBD2
CASSITLGNEQFF,TGTGCCAGTAGTATAACACTCGGGAATGAGCAGTTCTTC,NA,TRBV19,TRBJ2-1,NA
CASSGGQENSPLHF,TGTGCCAGCAGTGGGGGACAGGAAAATTCACCCCTCCACTTT,NA,TRBV6-5,TRBJ1-6,TRBD1
CASTLRILAGRPQHF,TGTGCCAGCACCCTTCGGATCCTCGCGGGCCGGCCCCAGCATTTT,NA,TRBV6-5,TRBJ1-5,NA
CASSAFPGELFF,TGTGCCAGCAGTGCGTTTCCCGGGGAGCTGTTTTTT,NA,TRBV7-3,TRBJ2-2,NA
CASSRTAGGTEAFF,TGTGCCAGCTCAAGGACAGCGGGGGGCACTGAAGCTTTCTTT,NA,TRBV18,TRBJ1-1,NA
CASSPTGTGAYEQYF,TGTGCCAGCAGCCCGACCGGGACAGGGGCGTACGAGCAGTACTTC,NA,TRBV7-2,TRBJ2-7,TRBD1
CASSGGLESMNTEAFF,TGTGCCAGCAGCGGGGGGTTAGAGTCGATGAACACTGAAGCTTTCTTT,few,TRBV7-9,TRBJ1-1,NA
CASSTYVRGGNYGYTF,TGTGCCAGTAGTACCTACGTGAGGGGGGGTAACTATGGCTACACCTTC,few,TRBV19,TRBJ1-2,NA
CASSLGAGGQKTQYF,TGTGCCAGCAGCTTGGGAGCGGGGGGGCAGAAGACCCAGTACTTC,NA,TRBV5-6,TRBJ2-5,TRBD2
CASSQVGSPGAEAFF,TGCGCCAGCAGCCAAGTCGGGTCCCCCGGCGCTGAAGCTTTCTTT,NA,TRBV5-1,TRBJ1-1,NA
CASSYRQDRPQHF,TGTGCCAGCAGTTACCGACAGGACAGGCCCCAGCATTTT,few,TRBV6-5,TRBJ1-5,NA
CASSVETGGTDTQYF,TGTGCCAGCAGCGTAGAGACAGGGGGCACAGATACGCAGTATTTT,few,TRBV9,TRBJ2-3,TRBD1
CASSSTYEQYF,TGTGCCAGCAGTTCAACATACGAGCAGTACTTC,NA,TRBV27,TRBJ2-7,NA
CASSTTNQPQHF,TGTGCCAGCAGCACTACTAACCAGCCCCAGCATTTT,NA,TRBV7-2,TRBJ1-5,NA
CATSREGLVGISGDNEQFF,TGTGCCACCAGCAGGGAGGGACTAGTGGGGATTTCGGGTGACAATGAGCAGTTCTTC,NA,TRBV15,TRBJ2-1,TRBD2
CTSSPMIAVDTEAFF,TGCACCAGCAGCCCCATGATAGCGGTGGACACTGAAGCTTTCTTT,NA,TRBV1,TRBJ1-1,NA
CASSLDPGYEQYF,TGTGCCAGCAGCTTAGATCCGGGTTACGAGCAGTACTTC,NA,TRBV7-6,TRBJ2-7,NA
CASWETGNGNTIYF,TGTGCCAGTTGGGAGACAGGAAATGGAAACACCATATATTTT,NA,TRBV2,TRBJ1-3,NA
CASQRDSTNYGYTF,TGTGCCAGCCAAAGGGACAGCACTAACTATGGCTACACCTTC,NA,TRBV2,TRBJ1-2,TRBD1
CASSFFAGESYEQYF,TGTGCCAGCAGCTTCTTCGCGGGGGAATCCTACGAGCAGTACTTC,NA,TRBV7-9,TRBJ2-7,TRBD2
CASSSGTRGHNEQFF,TGTGCCAGCTCCTCCGGGACTAGAGGGCACAATGAGCAGTTCTTC,NA,TRBV18,TRBJ2-1,TRBD2
CASSAHRGDYEQYF,TGTGCCAGCAGCGCCCACAGGGGAGACTACGAGCAGTACTTC,NA,TRBV6-5,TRBJ2-7,TRBD1
CASRQGPPETQYF,TGTGCCAGCCGGCAGGGGCCCCCAGAGACCCAGTACTTC,NA,TRBV5-6,TRBJ2-5,NA
CASSPWTSGGTQYF,TGTGCCAGCAGCCCTTGGACTAGCGGCGGGACGCAGTATTTT,NA,TRBV9,TRBJ2-3,TRBD2
CASSSRTGTGFNTIYF,TGTGCCAGCAGCTCACGAACCGGGACAGGGTTTAACACCATATATTTT,NA,TRBV11-2,TRBJ1-3,TRBD1